The next 17 T cell receptor beta chains were all read from a single sample in a study of read filtering for tumor transcriptome and immune sequencing. From about 400 ng of RNA, a library with molecular barcoded alpha/delta and beta/gamma adaptors was made. TCRdb itself ran the reads through MiXCR, one entry per CDR3 protein. The sample has around 50,000 distinct CDR3 sequences, 20% to 25% seen once. The sequencing sample was made of a population of CD138-negative cells sorted from bone marrow. The receptors shown here come from a donor aged 40 or older with multiple myeloma.

This clonotype appeared many times. V usage is TRBV19 and J usage is TRBJ1-2, with a tentative D call TRBD1 (6 bases). The CDR3 has 15 amino acids. V dropped 6 bases and J dropped 8 bases, with 22 bases sitting between them. The germline CDR1 and CDR2 sequences are LNHDA and SQIVND (reference sequence). For the CDR3, the DNA is TGTGCCAGTAGGCCAAATCAACCCAGGGGTCAAGGCTACACCTTC. Its protein is CASRPNQPRGQGYTF.

This clonotype was recorded at least ten times. The chain recombines TRBV10-1 with TRBJ2-5; perhaps D is TRBD1 or TRBD2 (5 bases each). The germline V gene has CDR1 WNHNN and CDR2 SYGVQD (reference sequence). V was shortened by 11 bases and J by 0 bases, with 19 bases between the two germline ends. The CDR3 contains 15 residues. The CDR3 sequence: CACHSGALYQETQYF. The CDR3 DNA reads as TGCGCCTGCCACTCCGGGGCGTTGTACCAAGAGACCCAGTACTTC.

This clonotype was detected many times. The J gene is TRBJ2-5, the V gene TRBV10-3; 7 nucleotides align to TRBD1. V was clipped by 5 bases and J by 1 base; unmatched bases: 1. This CDR3 is 13 amino acids long. The germline V gene encodes CDR1 ENHRY and CDR2 SYGVKD. CDR3 loop: CAISRDSQETQYF. The DNA of the CDR3 is TGTGCCATCAGTCGGGACAGCCAAGAGACCCAGTACTTC.

There are many counts of this clonotype. The J gene is TRBJ2-3, the V gene TRBV5-4; either TRBD1 or TRBD2 may fit D (5 bases each). CDR1 and CDR2 from the germline V gene are SGHNT and YYREEE (reference sequence). Trimming removed 3 bases at V and 2 bases at J, with 13 bases between. This CDR3 is built from 15 residues. CDR3: CASSWDGDSTDTQYF. Here the CDR3 DNA reads TGTGCCAGCAGCTGGGACGGCGATTCCACAGATACGCAGTATTTT.

This clonotype was seen many times. The CDR3 region is CASSQSDYRAGELFF. The CDR3 DNA is TGCGCCAGCAGCCAATCGGACTACAGGGCCGGGGAGCTGTTTTTT. V and J are TRBV4-1 and TRBJ2-2; D possibly matches TRBD1 or TRBD2 (6 bases each). Germline-derived CDR1 and CDR2 are MGHRA and YSYEKL. The CDR3 is 15 residues long. Trimming shortened V by 2 bases and J by 6 bases, and 13 bases separated the two germline ends.

This clonotype was observed many times. This rearrangement joins TRBV29-1 to TRBJ2-1; D possibly corresponds to TRBD2 (6 bases). Germline values: CDR1 SQVTM, CDR2 ANQGSEA. The V and J ends lost 3 bases and 6 bases respectively, with 9 bases between them. The CDR3 length is 12 residues. The CDR3 coding sequence is TGCAGCGTTGACCGGGAGTCCAATGAGCAGTTCTTC. Translated, it gives CSVDRESNEQFF.

This clonotype was detected ten times or more. The rearrangement joins TRBV7-9 to TRBJ1-1; no reliable D call. Germline V gene lookup returns CDR1 SEHNR and CDR2 FQNEAQ (reference sequence). This CDR3 has 14 amino acids. V was pared by 5 bases and J by 2 bases, with 12 bases between. CDR3 protein: CASSLMRANTEAFF. CDR3 nucleotide sequence: TGTGCCAGCAGCCTCATGAGGGCTAACACTGAAGCTTTCTTT. The variable domain in full, with the rest retrieved from reference TRBV7-9 and TRBJ1-1, is DTGVSQNPRHKITKRGQNVTFRCDPISEHNRLYWYRQTLGQGPEFLTYFQNEAQLEKSRLLSDRFSAERPKGSFSTLEIQRTEQGDSAMYLCASSLMRANTEAFFGQGTRLTVV.

This clonotype was seen ten or more times. The gene calls are TRBV7-9 and TRBJ1-5, with 9 bases aligning to TRBD1. Germline values: CDR1 SEHNR, CDR2 FQNEAQ (reference sequence). The V and J ends lost 2 bases and 4 bases, in that order; junction bases with no gene match: 9. This CDR3 has 17 residues. DNA of the CDR3: TGTGCCAGCAGCTTATGGTTGGGGACAGGGATTAATCAGCCCCAGCATTTT. Amino acid sequence: CASSLWLGTGINQPQHF.

This clonotype came up many times. Given a much more abundant clone one base away, this may be a read error. V and J are TRBV20-1 and TRBJ2-7; 7 bases are shared with TRBD1. From germline, CDR1 is DFQATT and CDR2 SNEGSKA (reference sequence). The CDR3 is made up of 14 amino acids. In nucleotides, the CDR3 is TGCAGTGCTAGAGAGACAGGGCTAGCCTACGCGCAGTACTTC. The encoded protein is CSARETGLAYAQYF.

With respect to this clonotype: With a much larger clone just one base away, this may be a read error. The chain combines TRBV4-2 with TRBJ2-1; 15 nucleotides line up with TRBD2. CDR3 length equals 15 residues. CDR1 is LGHNA, CDR2 YNFKEQ, per germline. In DNA form, the CDR3 reads TGTGCCAGCAGCCTGGGACTAGCGGGGGGCAGGGAGCAGCTCTTC. Amino acid sequence: CASSLGLAGGREQLF.

This clonotype was seen ten or more times. V is TRBV10-3 and J is TRBJ1-1, with TRBD1 matching 7 bases. The germline gives CDR1 ENHRY, CDR2 SYGVKD. V dropped 5 bases and J dropped 5; count of bases not matched to a gene: 8. This CDR3 is 14 amino acids long. The CDR3 nucleotides are TGTGCCATCAGTCCAGGGGGAGATACGACTGAAGCTTTCTTT. Translated, it gives CAISPGGDTTEAFF.

This clonotype was detected ten times or more. V gene TRBV20-1 combines with J gene TRBJ2-5; D is unresolved. The CDR3 sequence is 12 residues long. The germline V gene has CDR1 DFQATT and CDR2 SNEGSKA (reference sequence). V was shortened by 6 bases and J by 5 bases, with 13 bases between the two germline ends. The CDR3 reads CSAYHTKETQYF. The CDR3 DNA reads as TGCAGTGCATACCATACGAAGGAGACCCAGTACTTC.

Concerning this clonotype: This may be a read error: a much more frequent sequence differs by one nucleotide. The chain recombines TRBV4-1 with TRBJ2-5; 10 nucleotides agree with TRBD2. Looked up from germline, CDR1 is MGHRA and CDR2 is YSYEKL. There are 18 residues in the CDR3. Germline trimming cut 4 bases from V and 1 base from J; bases unmatched to any gene: 12. The CDR3 sequence is CASSRGLNSGGFQETQYF. CDR3 in DNA: TGCGCCAGCAGCCGAGGGCTAAATAGCGGGGGGTTCCAAGAGACCCAGTACTTC.

Details on this clonotype: This clone may be a read error of a much larger clone one base away. The rearrangement links TRBV7-8 to TRBJ2-2; TRBD1 matches at 7 bases. Germline V gene sequence: CDR1 SGHVS, CDR2 FQNEAQ. V was pared by 5 bases and J by 3 bases, with 9 bases of the junction left unmatched. The CDR3 is 16 amino acids. CDR3 protein: CASSPRQGEYTGELFF. CDR3 nucleotides: TGTGCCAGCAGCCCGCGACAGGGAGAGTACACCGGGGAGCTGTTTTTT.

This clonotype was recorded many times. CDR3 amino acids: CASSLAGGGTEAFF. CDR3 bases: TGCGCCAGCAGCTTGGCGGGCGGGGGCACTGAAGCTTTCTTT. The chain links TRBV5-1 to TRBJ1-1; a possible D gene is TRBD1 (5 bases). The V and J ends lost 0 bases and 4 bases respectively, with 10 bases between them. The CDR3 is 14 amino acids. Germline lookup yields CDR1 SGHRS and CDR2 YFSETQ.

CDR3 amino acids: CSTTSRQGRETQYF. The CDR3 region has the DNA TGCAGCACGACTTCTAGACAGGGCCGGGAGACCCAGTACTTC. This rearrangement joins TRBV20-1 to TRBJ2-5; TRBD1 agrees at 7 bases. Germline V gene lookup returns CDR1 DFQATT and CDR2 SNEGSKA (reference sequence). The CDR3 totals 14 residues.

Turning to this clonotype: This may be a read error, as it is one base from a much larger clone. The chain uses TRBV7-2 and TRBJ2-1; 7 bases are a match to TRBD2. The CDR3 totals 18 residues. Trimming took 5 bases from V and 0 from J; bases not matched to a gene: 13. Germline lookup yields CDR1 SGHTA and CDR2 FQGNSA. CDR3 in DNA: TGTGCCAGCAGCCCGAATCATAGCGGGTTAAGCTCCTACAATGAGCAGTTCTTC. Protein: CASSPNHSGLSSYNEQFF.